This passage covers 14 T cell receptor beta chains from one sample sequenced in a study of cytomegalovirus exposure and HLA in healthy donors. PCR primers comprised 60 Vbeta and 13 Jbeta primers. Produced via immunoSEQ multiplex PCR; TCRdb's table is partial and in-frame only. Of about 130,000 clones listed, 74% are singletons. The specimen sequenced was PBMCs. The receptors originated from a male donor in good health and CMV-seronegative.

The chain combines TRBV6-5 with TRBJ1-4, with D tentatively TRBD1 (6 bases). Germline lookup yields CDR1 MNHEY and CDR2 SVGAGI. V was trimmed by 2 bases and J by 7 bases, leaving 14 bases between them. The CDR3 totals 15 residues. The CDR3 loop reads CASSYRGGSSEKLFF. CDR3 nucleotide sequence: TGTGCCAGCAGTTACAGGGGGGGCTCGAGTGAAAAACTGTTTTTT.

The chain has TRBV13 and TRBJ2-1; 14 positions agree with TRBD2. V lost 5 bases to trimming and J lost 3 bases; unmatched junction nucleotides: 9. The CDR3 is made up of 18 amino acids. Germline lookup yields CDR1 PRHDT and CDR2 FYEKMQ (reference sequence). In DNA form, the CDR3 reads TGTGCCAGCAGCCCGGCGGGGACTAGCGGGAGTAGCTACAATGAGCAGTTCTTC. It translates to CASSPAGTSGSSYNEQFF.

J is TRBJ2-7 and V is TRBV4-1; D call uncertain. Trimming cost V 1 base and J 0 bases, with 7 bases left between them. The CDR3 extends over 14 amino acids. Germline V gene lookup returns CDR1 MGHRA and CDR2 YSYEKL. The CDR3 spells CASSQGAGSYEQYF. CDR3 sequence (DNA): TGCGCCAGCAGCCAAGGGGCAGGCTCCTACGAGCAGTACTTC.

The CDR3 protein is CASSPGNGETQYF. The CDR3 coding sequence is TGTGCCAGCTCACCCGGTAACGGAGAGACCCAGTACTTC. This rearrangement joins TRBV18 to TRBJ2-5; D is uncertain. This CDR3 has 13 residues. Looked up from germline, CDR1 is KGHSH and CDR2 is LQKENI. V shed 3 bases and J shed 4 bases, with 9 bases lying between them.

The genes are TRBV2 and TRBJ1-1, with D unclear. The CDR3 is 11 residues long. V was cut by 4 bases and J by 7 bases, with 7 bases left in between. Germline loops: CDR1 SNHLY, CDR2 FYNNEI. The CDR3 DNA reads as TGTGCCAGCAGTGGTTTTAATGAAGCTTTCTTT. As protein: CASSGFNEAFF.

DNA for the CDR3: TGTGCCTGGAGTACAGTCCCCGAAGAGACCCAGTACTTC. Amino acid sequence: CAWSTVPEETQYF. The chain combines TRBV30 with TRBJ2-5; D remains ambiguous. V was pared by 2 bases and J by 3 bases, with 10 bases between. Germline CDR1 reads GTSNPN; CDR2 reads SVGIG (reference sequence). The CDR3 has 13 residues.

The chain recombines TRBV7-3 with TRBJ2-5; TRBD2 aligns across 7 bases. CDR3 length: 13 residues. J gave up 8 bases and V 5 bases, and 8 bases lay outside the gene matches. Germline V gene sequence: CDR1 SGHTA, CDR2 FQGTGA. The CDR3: CASSPAGTTTQYF. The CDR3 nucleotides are TGTGCCAGCAGCCCAGCGGGAACAACCACCCAGTACTTC.

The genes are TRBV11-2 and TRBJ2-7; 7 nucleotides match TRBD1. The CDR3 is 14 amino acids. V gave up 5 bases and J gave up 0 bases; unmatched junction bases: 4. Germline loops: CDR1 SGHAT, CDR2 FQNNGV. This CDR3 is CASSQGTASYEQYF. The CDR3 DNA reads TGTGCCAGCAGCCAAGGGACAGCCTCCTACGAGCAGTACTTC.

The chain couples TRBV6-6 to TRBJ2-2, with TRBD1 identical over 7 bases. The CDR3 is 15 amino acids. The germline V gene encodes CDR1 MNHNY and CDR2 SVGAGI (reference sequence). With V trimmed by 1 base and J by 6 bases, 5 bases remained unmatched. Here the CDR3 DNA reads TGTGCCAGCAGTTACTTCGGGACAGATGCCGGGGAGCTGTTTTTT. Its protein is CASSYFGTDAGELFF.

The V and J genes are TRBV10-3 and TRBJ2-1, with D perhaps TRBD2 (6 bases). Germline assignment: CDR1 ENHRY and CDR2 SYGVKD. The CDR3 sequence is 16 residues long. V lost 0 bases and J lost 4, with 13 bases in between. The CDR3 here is CAISESAGGNYNEQFF. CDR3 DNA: TGTGCCATCAGTGAGTCGGCCGGCGGGAATTACAATGAGCAGTTCTTC.

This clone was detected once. The CDR3 sequence is CASSLDGASGETQYF. DNA for the CDR3: TGTGCCAGCAGCTTGGATGGGGCTAGCGGGGAGACCCAGTACTTC. The J gene is TRBJ2-5, the V gene TRBV5-4, with 8 bases matching TRBD2. CDR1 and CDR2 (germline): SGHNT, YYREEE (reference sequence). This CDR3 has 15 residues. Losses at the gene ends were 0 bases for V and 5 bases for J; bases not matched to a gene: 6.

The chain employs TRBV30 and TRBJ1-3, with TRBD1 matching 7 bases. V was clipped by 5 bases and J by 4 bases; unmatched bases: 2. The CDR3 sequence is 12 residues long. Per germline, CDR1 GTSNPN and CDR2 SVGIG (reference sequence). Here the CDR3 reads CAWDREGNTIYF. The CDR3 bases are TGTGCCTGGGACAGGGAAGGAAACACCATATATTTT.

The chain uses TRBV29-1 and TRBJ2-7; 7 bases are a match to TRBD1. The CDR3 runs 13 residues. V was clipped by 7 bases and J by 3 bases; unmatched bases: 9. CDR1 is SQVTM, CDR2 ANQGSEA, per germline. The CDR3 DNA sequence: TGCAGCGCTCTGACAGGGTATAACTACGAGCAGTACTTC. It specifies CSALTGYNYEQYF.

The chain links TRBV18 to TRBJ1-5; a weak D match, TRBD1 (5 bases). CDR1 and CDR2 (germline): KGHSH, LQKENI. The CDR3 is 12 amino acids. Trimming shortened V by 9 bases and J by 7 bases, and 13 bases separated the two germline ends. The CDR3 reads CASSGSQQPQHF. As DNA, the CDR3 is TGTGCCAGTTCAGGGAGCCAACAGCCCCAGCATTTT.